These 20 T cell receptor beta chains were all obtained from the same sample, sequenced in a study of preoperative IRX-2 immunotherapy in early breast cancer. As for treatment: preoperative locoregional IRX-2 cytokine immunotherapy. Measured with immunoSEQ multiplex PCR; TCRdb has only the in-frame clones, and not every one. The sample shows roughly 93,000 clones, roughly 90% of them seen only once. The sequencing here drew on tumor tissue, taken after IRX-2 immunotherapy. Every receptor here comes from a human donor with breast cancer.

The genes are TRBV9 and TRBJ1-4, with D uncertain. V gave up 5 bases and J gave up 1 base, with 15 bases separating them. This CDR3 region has 16 residues. Germline V gives CDR1 SGDLS, CDR2 YYNGEE. The CDR3 coding sequence is TGTGCCAGCAGTAAAGACTCCCCAGGAACTAATGAAAAACTGTTTTTT. Residues: CASSKDSPGTNEKLFF.

V and J are TRBV10-3 and TRBJ2-2; D gene unclear. The ends were cut back, 4 bases at V and 3 bases at J, with 9 bases in the middle. This CDR3 contains 14 residues. Per germline, CDR1 ENHRY and CDR2 SYGVKD. The chain's CDR3 is CAISGHSYTGELFF. The CDR3 DNA reads as TGTGCCATCAGTGGGCACTCTTACACCGGGGAGCTGTTTTTT.

The chain combines TRBV12-5 with TRBJ2-1, with 7 bases lining up with TRBD1. CDR3 size: 16 residues. The junction had 7 bases not matched to a gene; V was cut back by 5 bases and J by 0 bases. Germline V gene sequence: CDR1 LGHNT, CDR2 FRNRAP. The CDR3 DNA reads TGTGCTAGTGGTCTAAGACAGGGTGGCTCCTACAATGAGCAGTTCTTC. Protein sequence: CASGLRQGGSYNEQFF.

The chain carries TRBV19 and TRBJ1-2, with D unclear. The CDR3 extends over 14 amino acids. The V and J ends lost 2 bases and 1 base respectively, with 8 bases between them. Germline loops: CDR1 LNHDA, CDR2 SQIVND (reference sequence). Here the CDR3 reads CASSIWGVNYGYTF. For the CDR3, the DNA is TGTGCCAGTAGTATATGGGGAGTTAACTATGGCTACACCTTC.

In its sample, this clone was seen a few times. V is TRBV30 and J is TRBJ2-2, with D perhaps TRBD1 (6 bases). The germline CDR1 and CDR2 sequences are GTSNPN and SVGIG (reference sequence). V lost 5 bases to trimming and J lost 4 bases, with 14 bases between them. This CDR3 region has 14 residues. CDR3 sequence reads: CAWFWGRSTGELFF. CDR3 bases: TGTGCCTGGTTCTGGGGGCGCAGCACCGGGGAGCTGTTTTTT.

To note about this clone: The junction does not match germline at one end; this may be a read error. The genes are TRBV6-8 and TRBJ1-5; the D gene is possibly TRBD1 (6 bases). The germline gives CDR1 MNHGY, CDR2 SAAAGT. CDR3 length equals 16 residues. The CDR3, as DNA: TGTGCCAGCCATGCCTGGGGAGGGGGATTAAATCAGCCCCAACATTTT. The encoded protein is CASHAWGGGLNQPQHF.

The chain recombines TRBV6-8 with TRBJ2-7; TRBD1 matches 7 bases. The V gene end was trimmed by 10 bases and the J gene end by 5 bases; junction bases not matched to a gene: 8. CDR3 size: 12 residues. CDR1 is MNHGY, CDR2 SAAAGT, per germline. CDR3 sequence (DNA): TGTGCCACACGACAGGGACCAAACGAGCAGTACTTC. Its translation is CATRQGPNEQYF.

The chain links TRBV18 to TRBJ1-1; D is unclear. V lost 2 bases and J lost 8, with 12 bases in between. This CDR3 is 13 amino acids long. Per the germline V gene, CDR1 is KGHSH and CDR2 is LQKENI. The CDR3 reads CASSPESGGEAFF. The CDR3 nucleotides read TGTGCCAGCTCACCAGAGTCTGGAGGAGAAGCTTTCTTT.

The chain recombines TRBV28 with TRBJ1-4, with 8 bases lining up with TRBD1. The V gene end was trimmed by 5 bases and the J gene end by 4 bases; junction bases not matched to a gene: 6. The germline gives CDR1 MDHEN, CDR2 SYDVKM. The CDR3 runs 15 residues. The CDR3 region is CASSTNRGINEKLFF. The CDR3 DNA sequence: TGTGCCAGCAGTACCAACAGGGGGATTAATGAAAAACTGTTTTTT.

The chain recombines TRBV23-1 with TRBJ1-4; D is undetermined. TRBV23-1 is designated an ORF whose function remains uncertain. Trimming left V 6 bases short and J 9 bases short, with 14 bases between. The CDR3 contains 13 residues. CDR3 residues: CASSLEGGKKLFF. The CDR3 nucleotides read TGCGCCAGCAGCTTGGAGGGAGGGAAAAAACTGTTTTTT.

This clone has a single count. The chain uses TRBV28 and TRBJ1-1; D not certain. V was pared by 8 bases and J by 1 base, with 8 bases between. CDR1 and CDR2 from the germline V gene are MDHEN and SYDVKM. CDR3 length: 12 amino acids. The CDR3 here is CASGWGNTEAFF. CDR3 sequence (DNA): TGTGCCAGCGGGTGGGGGAACACTGAAGCTTTCTTT.

The chain links TRBV19 to TRBJ1-2; 7 bases map to TRBD1. Germline CDR1 LNHDA, CDR2 SQIVND (reference sequence). With 5 bases clipped from V and 5 bases from J, the junction kept 14 bases outside the gene matches. The CDR3 extends over 16 amino acids. As DNA, the CDR3 is TGTGCCAGTAGTGCCCCCGGACAGGACACTAGATATGGCTACACCTTC. This translates into CASSAPGQDTRYGYTF.

The chain links TRBV5-1 to TRBJ1-1, with D possibly TRBD1 on 5 matching bases. Germline V CDR1 and CDR2: SGHRS, YFSETQ. Trimming left V 4 bases short and J 1 base short, with 11 bases between. This CDR3 spans 14 amino acids. CDR3 in amino acids: CASSGGTANTEAFF. CDR3 DNA: TGCGCCAGCAGCGGGGGGACGGCGAACACTGAAGCTTTCTTT.

This sequence joins TRBV30 and TRBJ2-7, with D possibly being TRBD2 (5 bases). Trimming cost V 2 bases and J 6 bases, with 14 bases left between them. CDR3 size: 13 residues. Per the germline V gene, CDR1 is GTSNPN and CDR2 is SVGIG (reference sequence). CDR3 region: CAWSPSRALEQYF. The CDR3 bases are TGTGCCTGGAGTCCCTCGAGGGCCCTCGAGCAGTACTTC.

The chain combines TRBV6-8 with TRBJ1-3; D unresolved. V gave up 6 bases and J gave up 1 base, with 22 bases separating them. This CDR3 is built from 18 residues. The V gene's germline CDR1 is MNHGY and CDR2 SAAAGT. The CDR3, as DNA: TGTGCCAGCAGCCAAACCCTGATAAGTCTGAGTTCTGGAAACACCATATATTTT. Translation gives CASSQTLISLSSGNTIYF.

This chain joins TRBV30 and TRBJ1-5, with D tentatively TRBD1 (5 bases). The CDR3 has 12 residues. V lost 7 bases, J lost 6 bases, and 13 bases lay in between. Germline assignment: CDR1 GTSNPN and CDR2 SVGIG (reference sequence). The CDR3 bases are TGTGCCTATCGACAGAGGGGTCAGCCCCAGCATTTT. Its translation: CAYRQRGQPQHF.

The V gene is TRBV23-1, the J gene TRBJ1-1, with D perhaps TRBD1 (6 bases). TRBV23-1 is designated an ORF whose function remains uncertain. V lost 6 bases and J 9 bases, leaving 17 bases between the germline ends. The CDR3 has 13 residues. CDR3: CASSLALGDKAFF. CDR3 DNA sequence: TGCGCCAGCAGCTTGGCACTGGGGGACAAAGCTTTCTTT.

This clone occurred a few times. The V gene is TRBV7-5, the J gene TRBJ2-5; the table's D call, TRBD2, has no DNA check behind it. TRBV7-5 is a pseudogene locus. The CDR3 has 15 amino acids. The CDR3 reads CASSLDLTGGETQYF. CDR3 nucleotides: TGTGCCAGCAGCTTAGATCTGACCGGAGGGGAGACCCAGTACTTC.

V usage is TRBV6-8 and J usage is TRBJ1-2, with TRBD1 matching 7 bases. Germline V gene data show CDR1 as MNHGY and CDR2 as SAAAGT. CDR3 length equals 14 residues. V shed 7 bases, J shed 4 bases, and the junction held 9 bases outside the gene matches. CDR3 amino acids: CASIPTGTGYGYTF. In DNA, the CDR3 is TGTGCCAGCATTCCGACAGGGACCGGCTATGGCTACACCTTC.

The genes are TRBV18 and TRBJ1-2; a possible D gene is TRBD1 (6 bases). Between the trimmed V and J ends, which lost 0 bases and 0 bases, there was a span of 8 bases. Germline V CDR1 and CDR2: KGHSH, LQKENI. The CDR3 is 15 residues long. This CDR3 reads CASSPPRGSNYGYTF. The CDR3 coding sequence is TGTGCCAGCTCACCACCGAGGGGGTCTAACTATGGCTACACCTTC.